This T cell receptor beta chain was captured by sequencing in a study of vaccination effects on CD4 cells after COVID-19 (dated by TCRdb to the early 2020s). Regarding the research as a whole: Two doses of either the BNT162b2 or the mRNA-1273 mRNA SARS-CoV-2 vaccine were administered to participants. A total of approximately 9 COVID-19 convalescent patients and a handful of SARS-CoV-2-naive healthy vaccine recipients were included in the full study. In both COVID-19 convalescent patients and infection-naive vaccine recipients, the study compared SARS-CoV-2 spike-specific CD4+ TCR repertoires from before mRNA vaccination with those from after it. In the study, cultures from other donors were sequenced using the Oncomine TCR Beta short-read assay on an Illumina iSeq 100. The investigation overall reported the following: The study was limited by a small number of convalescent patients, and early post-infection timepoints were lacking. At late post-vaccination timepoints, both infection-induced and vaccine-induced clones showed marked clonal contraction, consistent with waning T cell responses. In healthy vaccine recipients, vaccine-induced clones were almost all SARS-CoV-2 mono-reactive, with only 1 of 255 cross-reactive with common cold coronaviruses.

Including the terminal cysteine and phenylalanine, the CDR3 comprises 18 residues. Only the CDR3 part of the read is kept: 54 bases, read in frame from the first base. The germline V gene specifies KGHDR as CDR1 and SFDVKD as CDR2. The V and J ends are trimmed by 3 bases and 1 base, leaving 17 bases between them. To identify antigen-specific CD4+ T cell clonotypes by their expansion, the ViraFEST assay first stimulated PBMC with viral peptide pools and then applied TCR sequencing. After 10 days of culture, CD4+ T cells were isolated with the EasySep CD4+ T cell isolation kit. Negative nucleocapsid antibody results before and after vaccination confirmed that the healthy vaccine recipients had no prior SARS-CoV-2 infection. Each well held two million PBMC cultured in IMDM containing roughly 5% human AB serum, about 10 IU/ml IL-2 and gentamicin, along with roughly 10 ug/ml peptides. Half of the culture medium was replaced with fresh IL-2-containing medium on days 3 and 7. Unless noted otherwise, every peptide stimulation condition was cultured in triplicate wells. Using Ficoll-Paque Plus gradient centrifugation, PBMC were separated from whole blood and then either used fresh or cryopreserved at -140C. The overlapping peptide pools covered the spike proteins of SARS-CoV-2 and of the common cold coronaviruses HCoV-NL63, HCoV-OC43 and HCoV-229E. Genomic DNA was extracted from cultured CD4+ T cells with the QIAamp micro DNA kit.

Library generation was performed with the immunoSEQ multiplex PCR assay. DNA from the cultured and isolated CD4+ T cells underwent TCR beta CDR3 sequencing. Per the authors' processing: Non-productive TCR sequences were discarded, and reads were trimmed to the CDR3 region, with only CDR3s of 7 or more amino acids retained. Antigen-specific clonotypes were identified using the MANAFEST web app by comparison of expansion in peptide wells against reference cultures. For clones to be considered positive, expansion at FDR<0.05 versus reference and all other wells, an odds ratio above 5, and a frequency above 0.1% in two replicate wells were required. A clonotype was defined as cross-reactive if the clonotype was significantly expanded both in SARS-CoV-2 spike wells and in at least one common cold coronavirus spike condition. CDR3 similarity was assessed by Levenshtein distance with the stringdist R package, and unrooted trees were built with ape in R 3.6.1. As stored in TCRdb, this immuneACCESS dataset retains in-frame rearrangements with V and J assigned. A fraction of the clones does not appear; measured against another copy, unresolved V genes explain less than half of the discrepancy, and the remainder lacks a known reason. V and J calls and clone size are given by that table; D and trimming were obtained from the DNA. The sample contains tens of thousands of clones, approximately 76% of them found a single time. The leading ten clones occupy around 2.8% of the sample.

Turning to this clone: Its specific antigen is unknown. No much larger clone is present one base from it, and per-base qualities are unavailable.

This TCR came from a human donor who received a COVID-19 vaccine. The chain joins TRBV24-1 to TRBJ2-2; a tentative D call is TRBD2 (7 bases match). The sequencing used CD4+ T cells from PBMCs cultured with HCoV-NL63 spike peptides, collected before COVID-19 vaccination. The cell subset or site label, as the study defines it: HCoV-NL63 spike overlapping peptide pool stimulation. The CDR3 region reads CATSDLEMGGQNTGELFF. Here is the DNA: TGTGCCACCAGTGATCTCGAGATGGGGGGGCAGAACACCGGGGAGCTGTTTTTT.